Sequencing of this TCR beta chain was carried out in a study of human T cells and chemical hapten exposure. Time point indicated: pre-sensitization, week 0. Treatment noted: therapeutic diphenylcyclopropenone sensitization with weekly scalp DPC. Suited to DPC and affected by alopecia, the donors ranged from 18 to 70 years old. Library construction involved attaching unique molecular identifiers to individual cDNA molecules, which allowed quantitative, reproducible TCR counting. TCRdb recomputed calls from the RACE reads with MiXCR, one row per CDR3 protein. The sample shows a few hundred thousand distinct CDR3 sequences, 5.5% of them seen only once. This CDR3 region has 13 residues. The germline V gene has CDR1 DFQATT and CDR2 SNEGSKA (reference sequence). The V gene lost 1 base and the J gene lost 3 bases, with 8 bases spanning the gap. This clonotype has at least ten counts. Its cognate antigen is unknown.

The study, taken as a whole, reports: Patch test score showed a positive correlation with PT1 expanded TCR counts. Donors' alopecia may make their immune response differ from healthy people's.

The input for sequencing was whole blood, taken in connection with sensitization to the hapten diphenylcyclopropenone (DPC). The TCR comes from a woman aged 18-29 years with alopecia areata. Some clones in this sample may be carry-over from other donors' samples. The chain is built from TRBV20-1 and TRBJ2-3, with a possible D match to TRBD2 (6 bases). This chain's CDR3 is CSARAGVTDTQYF. The DNA for the CDR3 is TGCAGTGCTAGAGCGGGGGTGACAGATACGCAGTATTTT.